This TCR beta chain stems from a study of response to subunit inactivated influenza vaccine (dated by TCRdb to between 2017 and 2018). In the study overall: Deep quantitative profiling of the T cell receptor repertoire was used in the study to follow responses to a trivalent subunit inactivated influenza vaccine. What the study reported, not specific to this receptor: The authors suggested that each seasonal influenza vaccination may recruit only a limited number of new T cells.

To prepare the library, RT-PCR was applied. These reads were obtained on an Illumina HiSeq 2500. TCRdb reworked the public reads: Q25 trimming with fastp, MiXCR clone assembly, productive beta chains retained. One record per CDR3 amino acid sequence lists the most common genes and DNA. The sample table records approximately 310,000 distinct CDR3 sequences; 20% to 25% of these occur just once. About 10% of the sample comes from the top ten. In this sample, this clonotype turned up a few times. Its cognate antigen has yet to be identified. Base qualities are not recorded, but no much larger clone differs from it by a single base. Reading the germline V gene gives CDR1 MDHEN and CDR2 SYDVKM. The CDR3 contains 15 residues, cysteine and phenylalanine counted. This entry keeps only the CDR3 DNA: 45 bases, framed from base 1. Here V drops 11 bases and J drops 0 bases, and the junction holds 12 bases not matched to any gene.

The chain joins TRBV28 to TRBJ1-2; the central 7 bases match TRBD1. The sequence was obtained from a man between 50 and 69 years old who received an inactivated influenza vaccine. Donor details come from another sample of the same person, matched by shared clones. The sequenced sample was PBMCs from blood, obtained less than 22 months after vaccination. The CDR3 region has the sequence CAASRGGAANYGYTF. In nucleotides, the sequence is TGTGCCGCAAGCAGGGGGGGAGCAGCTAACTATGGCTACACCTTC.